Shown below are 27 T cell receptor beta chains from a single sample sequenced in a study of CD8 T cells in ankylosing spondylitis. In TCRdb, the 5' RACE reads were re-called with MiXCR into one record per CDR3 protein. The sample has approximately 300,000 distinct CDR3 sequences; 20% to 25% are singletons. Source material: blood, either unsorted or a sorted T cell fraction (not recorded which). These receptors were obtained from a female donor with ankylosing spondylitis or in good health (not recorded which).

This clonotype has more than one count but fewer than ten. The rearrangement uses TRBV6-1 and TRBJ1-5; D might be TRBD1 (5 bases). This CDR3 has 13 residues. Deletions cut 6 bases from V and 2 bases from J, with 8 bases between. Per germline, CDR1 MNHNS and CDR2 SASEGT. This CDR3 is CASRRGGNQPQHF. The CDR3 DNA follows: TGTGCCAGCAGGAGGGGTGGCAATCAGCCCCAGCATTTT.

The sample holds a few counts of this clonotype. This chain connects TRBV6-1 to TRBJ1-2; unclear D gene. CDR3 length: 13 residues. The V gene's germline CDR1 is MNHNS and CDR2 SASEGT. CDR3 in amino acids: CATSRAAMEGYTF. The CDR3 region has the DNA TGTGCTACCAGTCGGGCCGCAATGGAAGGCTACACCTTC.

This clonotype was observed a few times. The gene calls are TRBV7-2 and TRBJ1-6; 8 nucleotides align to TRBD1. Trimming at V came to 2 bases and at J to 10 bases, leaving 7 bases not matched to a gene. Germline CDR1 reads SGHTA; CDR2 reads FQGNSA. The CDR3 consists of 15 residues. Here the CDR3 DNA reads TGTGCCAGCAGCTTAAGGGGACAGGCTAACTCACCCCTCCACTTT. Its translation is CASSLRGQANSPLHF.

CDR3 region: CASSLGGEMETQYF. CDR3 in DNA: TGCGCCAGCAGCTTGGGAGGGGAAATGGAGACCCAGTACTTC. V is TRBV5-1 and J is TRBJ2-5; D is possibly TRBD1 or TRBD2 (5 bases each). The germline V and J ends were trimmed by 0 bases and 5 bases, with 11 bases remaining between them. Germline loops: CDR1 SGHRS, CDR2 YFSETQ. The CDR3 is 14 amino acids.

Ten or more counts support this clonotype. J is TRBJ2-1 and V is TRBV20-1, with 10 bases matching TRBD2. In germline, CDR1 is DFQATT, CDR2 SNEGSKA (reference sequence). With 3 bases clipped from V and 1 base from J, the junction kept 6 bases outside the gene matches. The CDR3 is 16 residues long. CDR3 nucleotide sequence: TGCAGTGCTAGCCCCTTAGCGGGAGGTTCCTACAATGAGCAGTTCTTC. It is translated as CSASPLAGGSYNEQFF.

The chain has TRBV27 and TRBJ2-7, with D unclear. The CDR3 runs 15 residues. Germline CDR1 is MNHEY and CDR2 is SMNVEV (reference sequence). V lost 3 bases to trimming and J lost 1 base, with 13 bases between them. CDR3 coding DNA: TGTGCCAGCAGTTTTGGCGCCCCATGGTCCTACGAGCAGTACTTC. This gives the protein CASSFGAPWSYEQYF.

The rearrangement joins TRBV20-1 to TRBJ2-1; 7 positions match TRBD2. Unmatched junction bases numbered 11, after V lost 5 bases and J lost 7 bases. CDR3 size: 14 residues. CDR1 is DFQATT, CDR2 SNEGSKA, per germline (reference sequence). Here the CDR3 reads CSAGGAGTGNEQFF. CDR3 in DNA: TGCAGTGCTGGGGGAGCGGGAACGGGGAATGAGCAGTTCTTC.

This clonotype was observed many times. J is TRBJ2-1 and V is TRBV29-1; 9 nucleotides line up with TRBD2. The CDR3 runs 16 residues. J was trimmed by 7 bases and V by 6 bases; bases with no gene match: 16. Germline lookup yields CDR1 SQVTM and CDR2 ANQGSEA. As DNA, the CDR3 is TGCAGCGTCGACGGGTGGCGGGAGGGCCAAAGGAATGAGCAGTTCTTC. It encodes CSVDGWREGQRNEQFF.

This sequence joins TRBV4-3 and TRBJ2-1; D not resolved. V shed 1 base and J shed 6 bases, with 10 bases lying between them. Germline CDR1 and CDR2: LGHNA and YSLEER. The CDR3 is 14 residues long. This CDR3 reads CASSQARLSNEQFF. CDR3 coding DNA: TGCGCCAGCAGCCAAGCCCGTCTATCCAATGAGCAGTTCTTC.

This clonotype was detected a few times. J is TRBJ1-1 and V is TRBV7-9; D gene uncertain. V lost 2 bases, J lost 7 bases, and 14 bases lay in between. In germline, CDR1 is SEHNR, CDR2 FQNEAQ (reference sequence). CDR3 length: 14 residues. The CDR3 DNA reads TGTGCCAGCAGCTTACTCGCTGGAGTAGGTGAAGCTTTCTTT. It yields the protein CASSLLAGVGEAFF.

In this sample, this clonotype turned up many times. The chain recombines TRBV10-3 with TRBJ2-1; TRBD2 agrees at 16 bases. This CDR3 is built from 16 residues. The V and J ends lost 2 bases and 8 bases, in that order; junction bases with no gene match: 3. Germline-derived CDR1 and CDR2 are ENHRY and SYGVKD. CDR3 DNA sequence: TGTGCCATCAGTGAGAAGGGGACTAGCGGGAGGGATGAGCAGTTCTTC. This encodes CAISEKGTSGRDEQFF.

The chain joins TRBV30 to TRBJ1-6; 7 bases map to TRBD1. The CDR3 consists of 13 residues. Germline CDR1 is GTSNPN and CDR2 is SVGIG (reference sequence). V was pared by 1 base and J by 11 bases, with 5 bases of the junction left unmatched. The CDR3: CAWSGQGSTPLHF. The CDR3 DNA follows: TGTGCCTGGAGTGGACAGGGTAGTACACCCCTCCACTTT.

A few counts support this clonotype. This chain connects TRBV20-1 to TRBJ2-5, with TRBD1 identical over 7 bases. The CDR3 is made up of 14 amino acids. V lost 3 bases and J lost 7; bases outside the gene matches: 11. Germline loops: CDR1 DFQATT, CDR2 SNEGSKA (reference sequence). The CDR3 protein is CSARPQGRYGTQYF. The CDR3 bases are TGCAGTGCTAGGCCACAGGGGCGTTATGGGACCCAGTACTTC.

The chain recombines TRBV9 with TRBJ2-7, with 9 bases lining up with TRBD1. The J segment lost 3 bases and the V segment lost 5 bases, leaving 6 bases of the junction unmatched. CDR1 and CDR2 (germline): SGDLS, YYNGEE. CDR3 length equals 14 residues. The CDR3, as DNA: TGTGCCAGCAGTAGGGACAGGGCAGGCTACGAGCAGTACTTC. Translating it yields CASSRDRAGYEQYF.

This clonotype was observed at least ten times. The chain links TRBV29-1 to TRBJ2-1; 11 bases line up with TRBD2. The junction had 11 bases not matched to a gene; V was cut back by 6 bases and J by 4 bases. The CDR3 runs to 16 residues. Germline CDR1 and CDR2: SQVTM and ANQGSEA. The CDR3 loop is CSVAGLAGGVYNEQFF. CDR3 DNA sequence: TGCAGCGTCGCTGGGCTAGCGGGAGGCGTATACAATGAGCAGTTCTTC.

The gene calls are TRBV2 and TRBJ2-3; D may be TRBD2 (7 bases). V lost 7 bases, J lost 1 base, and 15 bases lay in between. The CDR3 is made up of 15 amino acids. Germline V CDR1 and CDR2: SNHLY, FYNNEI. The CDR3 DNA reads TGTGCCAGCAAGGGGGGGCTAGTCGGCACAGATACGCAGTATTTT. Protein product: CASKGGLVGTDTQYF.

The chain recombines TRBV14 with TRBJ2-3; D is perhaps TRBD1 or TRBD2 (7 bases each). This CDR3 comprises 14 residues. CDR1 is SGHDN and CDR2 is FVKESK in the germline V gene. Trimming took off 2 bases at V and 7 bases at J, with 13 bases between the two ends. This CDR3 reads CASSQWEGAHTQYF. CDR3 sequence (DNA): TGTGCCAGCAGCCAATGGGAGGGGGCGCATACGCAGTATTTT.

Only a few counts were recorded for this clonotype. The chain uses TRBV18 and TRBJ2-1; D possibly corresponds to TRBD1 (6 bases). The CDR3 is 12 amino acids. Germline assignment: CDR1 KGHSH and CDR2 LQKENI. V lost 5 bases and J 7 bases, leaving 9 bases between the germline ends. CDR3: CASSIGQNEQFF. As DNA, the CDR3 is TGTGCCAGCTCAATCGGACAGAATGAGCAGTTCTTC. The complete variable domain, with remaining parts taken from reference TRBV18 and TRBJ2-1, reads NAGVMQNPRHLVRRRGQEARLRCSPMKGHSHVYWYRQLPEEGLKFMVYLQKENIIDESGMPKERFSAEFPKEGPSILRIQQVVRGDSAAYFCASSIGQNEQFFGPGTRLTVL.

This clonotype was detected a few times. The gene calls are TRBV27 and TRBJ1-2; D might be TRBD1 (6 bases). Germline loops: CDR1 MNHEY, CDR2 SMNVEV (reference sequence). CDR3 length: 16 amino acids. Trimming removed 4 bases from V and 4 bases from J, with 19 bases in between. CDR3 nucleotide sequence: TGTGCCAGCAGTTCACAGGGACGTACAGCCTTCTATGGCTACACCTTC. This encodes CASSSQGRTAFYGYTF.

The genes are TRBV20-1 and TRBJ2-1; TRBD2 matches 12 bases. The V gene's germline CDR1 is DFQATT and CDR2 SNEGSKA (reference sequence). Losses at the gene ends were 2 bases for V and 4 bases for J; bases not matched to a gene: 3. This CDR3 region has 15 residues. DNA for the CDR3: TGCAGTGCTAGAATAGGACTAGCGGGGTACAATGAGCAGTTCTTC. Translating it yields CSARIGLAGYNEQFF.

The genes are TRBV10-3 and TRBJ2-7; perhaps TRBD1 as D (7 bases). Germline CDR1 ENHRY, CDR2 SYGVKD. The CDR3 loop spans 15 amino acids. Trimming stripped 6 bases from V and 4 bases from J, with 19 bases between. This CDR3 reads CAIRGDRDSRYEQYF. The CDR3 coding sequence is TGTGCCATCAGGGGAGACAGGGACTCTAGGTACGAGCAGTACTTC.

This clonotype has a count of ten or more. This sequence joins TRBV11-2 and TRBJ2-1; possibly TRBD2 for D (6 bases). Trimming took off 5 bases at V and 8 bases at J, with 13 bases between the two ends. The CDR3 contains 13 residues. Looked up from germline, CDR1 is SGHAT and CDR2 is FQNNGV. The CDR3 here is CASSLQRLDEQFF. In DNA form, the CDR3 reads TGTGCCAGCAGCCTTCAACGACTAGATGAGCAGTTCTTC. The variable domain in full, completed from reference TRBV11-2 and TRBJ2-1, reads EAGVAQSPRYKIIEKRQSVAFWCNPISGHATLYWYQQILGQGPKLLIQFQNNGVVDDSQLPKDRFSAERLKGVDSTLKIQPAKLEDSAVYLCASSLQRLDEQFFGPGTRLTVL.

This clonotype has just one count. The V call is TRBV4-3, the J call TRBJ1-4; 9 bases are a match to TRBD1. Germline-derived CDR1 and CDR2 are LGHNA and YSLEER. V gave up 1 base and J gave up 4 bases; unmatched junction bases: 1. The CDR3 spans 15 residues. CDR3 sequence: CASSQGDRDNEKLFF. CDR3 DNA sequence: TGCGCCAGCAGCCAAGGGGACAGGGATAATGAAAAACTGTTTTTT.

The V gene is TRBV4-3, the J gene TRBJ2-7; D not resolved. From germline, CDR1 is LGHNA and CDR2 YSLEER. Trimming stripped 3 bases from V and 2 bases from J, with 14 bases between. This CDR3 region has 15 residues. DNA of the CDR3: TGCGCCAGCAGCCACCGGGCCCCAGGCCCCTACGAGCAGTACTTC. Its translation: CASSHRAPGPYEQYF.

There are a few counts of this clonotype. This sequence joins TRBV29-1 and TRBJ2-3, with D perhaps TRBD1 (5 bases). CDR1 is SQVTM and CDR2 is ANQGSEA in the germline V gene. The CDR3 spans 13 residues. V was cut by 3 bases and J by 0 bases, with 7 bases left in between. The CDR3 nucleotides read TGCAGCGTTGATCCAGGGAGCACAGATACGCAGTATTTT. Translating gives CSVDPGSTDTQYF.

This clonotype was seen repeatedly, ten times or more. The gene calls are TRBV20-1 and TRBJ2-1; 12 bases line up with TRBD2. The CDR3 extends over 13 amino acids. The trim removed 6 bases at V and 8 bases at J, leaving 5 bases unmatched. The germline gives CDR1 DFQATT, CDR2 SNEGSKA (reference sequence). CDR3 amino acids: CSAWTSGKDEQFF. The CDR3 nucleotides are TGCAGTGCCTGGACTAGCGGGAAGGATGAGCAGTTCTTC.

As for this clonotype: One junction end disagrees with the germline gene, perhaps due to a read error. The chain is built from TRBV14 and TRBJ2-1; no clear D gene. The CDR3 sequence is 14 residues long. The germline V gene has CDR1 SGHDN and CDR2 FVKESK. The CDR3 DNA reads TGTGCCAGCAGCCAAGTGAACTCCGACAATGAGCAGTTCTTC. It is translated as CASSQVNSDNEQFF.